These 30 T cell receptor delta chains were all obtained from the same sample, sequenced in a study of Vδ1+ human thymocytes listed by TCRdb under 2018. Study-wide findings and limitations: In contrast to oligoclonal peripheral blood repertoires, thymic TRG and TRD repertoires appeared to be highly polyclonal with Gaussian CDR3 length distributions.

The instrument was an Illumina MiSeq. RNA was extracted with the RNeasy mini kit and reverse transcribed using Superscript III. CDR3 amplicons were produced by multiplex PCR using pooled V-gene forward primers and a constant-region reverse primer with Illumina adaptor overhangs. The public reads were reprocessed by TCRdb using CATT, and rows of matching DNA were later combined. This sample has around 76,000 delta-chain clones in its table, and 30% to 40% of those were observed once. The ten largest clones capture approximately 0.3% of the sample. Antigens for these TCRs are unknown. Sequenced material: Vdelta1+ gamma-delta thymocytes from the thymus. The cell subset or site label, as the study defines it: FACS-sorted CD3+ TCRalphabeta- TCRVdelta1+ TCRVdelta2- thymocytes. These receptors came from a boy under two years old who had congenital heart surgery.

The gene calls are TRDV1 and TRDJ1, with TRDD3 matching over 7 bases. With 2 bases clipped from V and 5 bases from J, the junction kept 8 bases outside the gene matches. Germline CDR1 TSWWSYY, CDR2 QGS. The CDR3 runs to 15 residues. This CDR3 reads CALGEYLLGGDKLIF. DNA for the CDR3: TGTGCTCTTGGGGAATATCTACTTGGGGGAGATAAACTCATCTTT.

This clone came up a few times. The chain employs TRDV1 and TRDJ1; 7 positions match TRDD2. CDR3 length: 17 amino acids. The germline gives CDR1 TSWWSYY, CDR2 QGS. V lost 1 base, J lost 3 bases, and 11 bases stayed unmatched. The DNA for the CDR3 is TGTGCTCTTGGGGAACGATGCGGCTTCCTAACCCCCGATAAACTCATCTTT. It codes for CALGERCGFLTPDKLIF.

In regard to this clone: The same CDR3 is also encoded by other DNA sequences in this sample. The chain joins TRDV1 to TRDJ1, with 10 positions matching TRDD3. Germline CDR1 reads TSWWSYY; CDR2 reads QGS. This CDR3 has 19 residues. J was trimmed by 2 bases and V by 0 bases; bases with no gene match: 12. The CDR3: CALGELTRNTGGSTDKLIF. As DNA, the CDR3 is TGTGCTCTTGGGGAACTCACGCGAAACACTGGGGGATCGACCGATAAACTCATCTTT.

Notes on this clone: Other DNA sequences in the sample encode the same CDR3. The chain recombines TRDV1 with TRDJ1; D may be TRDD3 (6 bases). This CDR3 contains 19 residues. V dropped 0 bases and J dropped 0 bases, with 20 bases sitting between them. CDR1 is TSWWSYY and CDR2 is QGS in the germline V gene. The CDR3 sequence is CALGELRPYWVPYTDKLIF. CDR3 nucleotide sequence: TGTGCTCTTGGGGAACTAAGGCCCTACTGGGTACCGTACACCGATAAACTCATCTTT.

The chain is built from TRDV1 and TRDJ1; TRDD3 matches at 13 bases. CDR3 length equals 19 residues. The ends lost 5 bases at V and 5 bases at J; junction bases unmatched: 17. Germline lookup yields CDR1 TSWWSYY and CDR2 QGS. The CDR3 bases are TGTGCTCTTGGGTCCCCCCTCTACTGGGGGATACGGGTCGGGGATAAACTCATCTTT. The encoded protein is CALGSPLYWGIRVGDKLIF.

This clone was seen only once. The rearrangement joins TRDV2 to TRDJ1, with D possibly TRDD3 on 5 matching bases. Looked up from germline, CDR1 is GEAIGNYY and CDR2 is EKD. This CDR3 is 19 amino acids long. The ends were cut back, 0 bases at V and 4 bases at J, with 26 bases in the middle. Here the CDR3 DNA reads TGTGCCTGTGACACCGAGGGTGGGGCCCTGGTATCTCCCATCGATAAACTCATCTTT. It translates to CACDTEGGALVSPIDKLIF.

This chain joins TRDV1 and TRDJ1, with D tentatively TRDD2 (9 bases). Germline V gives CDR1 TSWWSYY, CDR2 QGS. This CDR3 is built from 23 residues. Trimming removed 0 bases at V and 0 bases at J, with 32 bases between. This CDR3 is CALGELRPSYVVGGSSYTDKLIF. The CDR3 DNA sequence: TGTGCTCTTGGGGAACTCCGGCCTTCCTACGTCGTTGGGGGATCCTCGTACACCGATAAACTCATCTTT.

The rearrangement uses TRDV2 and TRDJ1; D remains ambiguous. Germline V gene sequence: CDR1 GEAIGNYY, CDR2 EKD. Trimming cost V 3 bases and J 5 bases, with 12 bases left between them. The CDR3 length is 13 residues. CDR3: CACDFTARDKLIF. The CDR3 nucleotides are TGTGCCTGTGACTTTACGGCTAGGGATAAACTCATCTTT.

The gene calls are TRDV1 and TRDJ1, with 8 bases fitting TRDD2. The CDR3 spans 17 residues. Per the germline V gene, CDR1 is TSWWSYY and CDR2 is QGS. The V and J ends lost 6 bases and 0 bases, in that order; junction bases with no gene match: 12. The CDR3 region has the DNA TGTGCTCTTGGCTTCCTACAGTCTTACCAAAACACCGATAAACTCATCTTT. Its translation is CALGFLQSYQNTDKLIF.

The V gene is TRDV1, the J gene TRDJ1; a weak D match, TRDD3 (6 bases). The CDR3 consists of 24 residues. Trimming took off 0 bases at V and 3 bases at J, with 38 bases between the two ends. Germline loops: CDR1 TSWWSYY, CDR2 QGS. CDR3 residues: CALGELMGHTLMWAIRWEADKLIF. CDR3 DNA: TGTGCTCTTGGGGAACTCATGGGCCACACCTTAATGTGGGCGATACGCTGGGAGGCCGATAAACTCATCTTT.

The genes are TRDV1 and TRDJ1, with 9 bases that match TRDD3. CDR3 length: 17 amino acids. Per germline, CDR1 TSWWSYY and CDR2 QGS. DNA for the CDR3: TGTGCCTTCCTCAATAACTGGGGGACTTCCGACACCGATAAACTCATCTTT. Its translation: CAFLNNWGTSDTDKLIF.

The rearrangement uses TRDV1 and TRDJ1, with 12 positions matching TRDD3. The CDR3 is 19 amino acids. Germline V CDR1 and CDR2: TSWWSYY, QGS. V gave up 5 bases and J gave up 0 bases; unmatched junction bases: 13. In DNA form, the CDR3 reads TGTGCTCTTGGGAAATTTTTACTGGGGGATACTTGCTACACCGATAAACTCATCTTT. This translates into CALGKFLLGDTCYTDKLIF.

With respect to this clone: This clone may be a read error of a much larger clone one base away. The same CDR3 can be traced to other DNA sequences in this sample. This rearrangement joins TRDV2 to TRDJ1; TRDD3 aligns across 9 bases. V dropped 6 bases and J dropped 5; count of bases not matched to a gene: 24. The CDR3 spans 19 residues. Germline V lookup: CDR1 GEAIGNYY, CDR2 EKD. DNA for the CDR3: TGTGCCTGTCCAGCTGACTGGGGGACAAGGTTGGGGTGTACAGATAAACTCATCTTT. Translation gives CACPADWGTRLGCTDKLIF.

The rearrangement uses TRDV1 and TRDJ1; 10 nucleotides match TRDD3. Germline loops: CDR1 TSWWSYY, CDR2 QGS. Trimming cost V 0 bases and J 6 bases; bases outside gene matches: 13. The CDR3 is made up of 18 amino acids. CDR3 sequence: CALGELRPLGGYKNKLIF. DNA for the CDR3: TGTGCTCTTGGGGAACTTCGCCCGCTTGGGGGATACAAGAATAAACTCATCTTT.

The J gene is TRDJ1, the V gene TRDV1; 12 bases map to TRDD3. This CDR3 has 24 amino acids. The ends lost 2 bases at V and 1 base at J; junction bases unmatched: 26. Per the germline V gene, CDR1 is TSWWSYY and CDR2 is QGS. The CDR3 nucleotides read TGTGCTCTTGGGGAAAGGAGGAGGGACCGGGGTACTGGGGGATACATGGCCCCCACCGATAAACTCATCTTT. As protein: CALGERRRDRGTGGYMAPTDKLIF.

The rearrangement joins TRDV1 to TRDJ1; 13 nucleotides match TRDD3. The CDR3 extends over 24 amino acids. Germline CDR1 reads TSWWSYY; CDR2 reads QGS. The V segment lost 5 bases and the J segment 0 bases; nucleotides outside the gene matches: 27. The CDR3 DNA reads as TGTGCTCTTGGGAACTTAAGGGGGAAAAGCTCGTACTGGGGGATACGGAAGTACACCGATAAACTCATCTTT. It is translated as CALGNLRGKSSYWGIRKYTDKLIF.

The rearrangement joins TRDV1 to TRDJ1, with a possible D match to TRDD3 (5 bases). The CDR3 runs to 19 residues. Trimming pared 1 base from V and 5 bases from J, leaving 26 bases between. Germline V lookup: CDR1 TSWWSYY, CDR2 QGS. The CDR3 here is CALGEPLYKRRDLRDKLIF. The CDR3 DNA is TGTGCTCTTGGGGAACCTCTCTACAAGAGGAGGGATTTGCGGGATAAACTCATCTTT.

The chain joins TRDV2 to TRDJ1; 13 nucleotides match TRDD3. V was clipped by 0 bases and J by 3 bases; unmatched bases: 9. The germline V gene encodes CDR1 GEAIGNYY and CDR2 EKD. CDR3 size: 18 residues. The CDR3 is CACDTEDTGGYAADKLIF. Written as DNA, the CDR3 is TGTGCCTGTGACACCGAGGATACTGGGGGATACGCGGCCGATAAACTCATCTTT.

This chain joins TRDV1 and TRDJ1, with 13 positions matching TRDD3. The CDR3 runs 23 residues. CDR1 and CDR2 (germline): TSWWSYY, QGS. The J segment lost 0 bases and the V segment lost 3 bases, leaving 22 bases of the junction unmatched. As DNA, the CDR3 is TGTGCTCTTGGGGACTCGGCCTTCCTACCCGTACTGGGGGATACGCTGTACACCGATAAACTCATCTTT. It encodes CALGDSAFLPVLGDTLYTDKLIF.

The chain joins TRDV1 to TRDJ1; 7 bases line up with TRDD3. Trimming took 4 bases from V and 0 from J; bases not matched to a gene: 23. The CDR3 extends over 21 amino acids. Germline-derived CDR1 and CDR2 are TSWWSYY and QGS. The CDR3 bases are TGTGCTCTTGGGGCTCACGACCCATGGAGAGAGTGGGGGAGATACACCGATAAACTCATCTTT. Protein sequence: CALGAHDPWREWGRYTDKLIF.

This clone was seen once. With a much larger clone just one base away, this may be a read error. The chain recombines TRDV2 with TRDJ1; TRDD3 agrees at 10 bases. The germline gives CDR1 GEAIGNYY, CDR2 EKD. CDR3 size: 16 residues. The CDR3 is CACATEWGIQYDKLIF. The CDR3, as DNA: TGTGCCTGTGCCACCGAATGGGGGATACAGTACGATAAACTCATCTTT.

The chain recombines TRDV1 with TRDJ1, with 12 bases lining up with TRDD3. CDR3 size: 23 residues. Germline CDR1 reads TSWWSYY; CDR2 reads QGS. J was trimmed by 2 bases and V by 5 bases; bases with no gene match: 27. The chain's CDR3 is CALGNLAPLPMSTGGYKTDKLIF. CDR3 DNA sequence: TGTGCTCTTGGGAATCTAGCGCCCCTTCCCATGTCAACTGGGGGATACAAAACCGATAAACTCATCTTT.

This clone was counted between two and nine times. The genes are TRDV1 and TRDJ1; D possibly matches TRDD2 or TRDD3 (7 bases each). Germline values: CDR1 TSWWSYY, CDR2 QGS. The CDR3 runs 19 residues. Trimming shortened V by 0 bases and J by 10 bases, and 30 bases separated the two germline ends. The chain's CDR3 is CALGELDPWLPRDTRLLIF. The DNA of the CDR3 is TGTGCTCTTGGGGAACTAGATCCTTGGCTTCCTAGGGATACCCGGTTACTCATCTTT.

V gene TRDV1 combines with J gene TRDJ1, with D perhaps TRDD3 (6 bases). In germline, CDR1 is TSWWSYY, CDR2 QGS. V lost 8 bases and J lost 11, with 27 bases in between. The CDR3 totals 15 residues. CDR3 amino acids: CALLFPPRMRGELIF. Here the CDR3 DNA reads TGTGCTCTTCTTTTTCCCCCTAGAATGCGGGGGGAGCTCATCTTT.

Worth noting for this clone: Other DNA sequences in the sample encode the same CDR3. This sequence joins TRDV1 and TRDJ1, with 13 nucleotides matching TRDD3. This CDR3 comprises 19 residues. Germline CDR1 TSWWSYY, CDR2 QGS. The V and J ends lost 2 bases and 6 bases, in that order; junction bases with no gene match: 15. DNA for the CDR3: TGTGCTCTTGGGGAAATCCATTACGGACTGGGGGATACGCTCTATAAACTCATCTTT. Translation: CALGEIHYGLGDTLYKLIF.

This clone was detected a few times. This sequence joins TRDV1 and TRDJ1; no reliable D call. In germline, CDR1 is TSWWSYY, CDR2 QGS. CDR3 size: 19 residues. Trimming cost V 0 bases and J 0 bases, with 20 bases left between them. The CDR3 here is CALGELSTWSTPYTDKLIF. The CDR3 DNA reads TGTGCTCTTGGGGAACTTTCTACTTGGTCAACACCGTACACCGATAAACTCATCTTT.

This clone was seen only a few times. The J gene is TRDJ1, the V gene TRDV1; 8 nucleotides match TRDD2. This CDR3 has 19 residues. Germline CDR1 reads TSWWSYY; CDR2 reads QGS. V lost 1 base to trimming and J lost 4 bases; unmatched junction nucleotides: 17. CDR3 residues: CALGERWNFLPILDDKLIF. DNA of the CDR3: TGTGCTCTTGGGGAACGGTGGAACTTCCTACCTATACTGGACGATAAACTCATCTTT.

This clone has just a few counts. Different DNA sequences within this sample yield the same CDR3. The chain is built from TRDV1 and TRDJ1; 9 nucleotides match TRDD3. This CDR3 comprises 18 residues. Germline V gives CDR1 TSWWSYY, CDR2 QGS. The V gene end was trimmed by 0 bases and the J gene end by 4 bases; junction bases not matched to a gene: 12. In DNA, the CDR3 is TGTGCTCTTGGGGAACTAATCTCGGAAGGCTGGGGGATCGATAAACTCATCTTT. Protein product: CALGELISEGWGIDKLIF.

Turning to this clone: This sample includes further DNA sequences coding for the same CDR3. The rearrangement links TRDV1 to TRDJ1; D might be TRDD2 or TRDD3, each matching 8 bases. Germline loops: CDR1 TSWWSYY, CDR2 QGS. V gave up 7 bases and J gave up 1 base, with 31 bases separating them. The CDR3 extends over 20 amino acids. The CDR3, as DNA: TGTGCTCTTGTTCACTTCCTACGGGACTGGGGATACCGGGGCACCGATAAACTCATCTTT. It translates to CALVHFLRDWGYRGTDKLIF.

J is TRDJ1 and V is TRDV1; TRDD2 agrees at 8 bases. Germline lookup yields CDR1 TSWWSYY and CDR2 QGS. V lost 3 bases, J lost 8 bases, and 17 bases stayed unmatched. The CDR3 loop spans 17 amino acids. CDR3 sequence: CALGERASYPAGVKLIF. CDR3 coding DNA: TGTGCTCTTGGGGAGCGTGCTTCCTACCCCGCTGGGGTAAAACTCATCTTT.